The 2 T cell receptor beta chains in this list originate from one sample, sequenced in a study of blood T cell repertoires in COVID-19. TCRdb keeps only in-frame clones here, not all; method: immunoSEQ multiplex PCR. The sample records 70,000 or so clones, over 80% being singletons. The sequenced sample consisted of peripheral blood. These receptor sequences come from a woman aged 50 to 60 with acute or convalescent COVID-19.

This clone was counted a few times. The CDR3 is CSVEWQNTEAFF. The CDR3 bases are TGCAGCGTTGAATGGCAGAACACTGAAGCTTTCTTT. The chain is built from TRBV29-1 and TRBJ1-1; D remains unclear. With 2 bases removed from V and 1 base from J, the gap between germline ends came to 5 bases. Germline V gives CDR1 SQVTM, CDR2 ANQGSEA. The CDR3 totals 12 residues.

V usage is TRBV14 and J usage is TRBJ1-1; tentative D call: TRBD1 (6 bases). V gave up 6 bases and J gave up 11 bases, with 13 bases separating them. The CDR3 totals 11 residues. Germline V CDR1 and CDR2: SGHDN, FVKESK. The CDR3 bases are TGTGCCAGCAGGGGGGCAGGGACGGCTTTCTTT. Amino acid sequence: CASRGAGTAFF. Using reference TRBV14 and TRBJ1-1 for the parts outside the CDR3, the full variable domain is EAGVTQFPSHSVIEKGQTVTLRCDPISGHDNLYWYRRVMGKEIKFLLHFVKESKQDESGMPNNRFLAERTGGTYSTLKVQPAELEDSGVYFCASRGAGTAFFGQGTRLTVV.